The next 8 T cell receptor beta chains were all read from a single sample in a study of blood T cell repertoires in COVID-19. Profiled with immunoSEQ multiplex PCR; TCRdb holds only in-frame clones, not every one. The table lists approximately 170,000 clones, about 85% of them singletons. The sequenced sample consisted of PBMCs or T cells enriched from blood (not recorded which). The source of these receptors is a woman in her fifties or sixties who had recovered from COVID-19.

The V call is TRBV3-1 (or the pseudogene TRBV3-2), the J call TRBJ1-6; D not resolved. Between the trimmed V and J ends, which lost 0 bases and 12 bases, there was a span of 6 bases. This CDR3 spans 12 amino acids. Germline-derived CDR1 and CDR2 are LGHDT and YNNKEL (reference sequence). The CDR3 DNA reads TGTGCCAGCAGCCAAGATACGGGACCCCTCCACTTT. It yields the protein CASSQDTGPLHF.

The chain couples TRBV9 to TRBJ2-5, with 11 bases matching TRBD2. V shed 0 bases and J 4 bases; nucleotides not matched to a gene: 8. This CDR3 is 17 amino acids long. CDR1 SGDLS and CDR2 YYNGEE come from the germline V gene. This chain's CDR3 is CASSVASDGLAGETQYF. Written as DNA, the CDR3 is TGTGCCAGCAGCGTAGCTAGTGACGGACTAGCGGGAGAGACCCAGTACTTC.

The V and J genes are TRBV5-6 and TRBJ1-2; D ambiguous. CDR1 and CDR2 (germline): SGHDT, YYEEEE. V was shortened by 0 bases and J by 4 bases, with 10 bases between the two germline ends. The CDR3 loop spans 14 amino acids. CDR3 bases: TGTGCCAGCAGCTTGGCCGGAGAGATCTATGGCTACACCTTC. Translating it yields CASSLAGEIYGYTF.

In this sample, this clone turned up once. The gene calls are TRBV11-3 and TRBJ2-7, with 9 bases lining up with TRBD1. The CDR3 has 15 amino acids. Looked up from germline, CDR1 is SGHNT and CDR2 is YENEEA. Trimming at V came to 6 bases and at J to 5 bases, leaving 11 bases not matched to a gene. CDR3 DNA sequence: TGTGCCAGCAGTCCGGACAGGGGACCCGAGGACGAGCAGTACTTC. Protein: CASSPDRGPEDEQYF. Full variable domain (outside the CDR3, taken from reference TRBV11-3 and TRBJ2-7): EAGVVQSPRYKIIEKKQPVAFWCNPISGHNTLYWYLQNLGQGPELLIRYENEEAVDDSQLPKDRFSAERLKGVDSTLKIQPAELGDSAVYLCASSPDRGPEDEQYFGPGTRLTVT.

V is TRBV10-3 and J is TRBJ1-5; 8 nucleotides agree with TRBD1. The CDR3 totals 14 residues. Germline V CDR1 and CDR2: ENHRY, SYGVKD. V gave up 4 bases and J gave up 5 bases; unmatched junction bases: 4. The CDR3 loop is CAISAGTGDQPQHF. The CDR3 region has the DNA TGTGCCATCAGTGCCGGGACAGGTGATCAGCCCCAGCATTTT.

This chain links TRBV18 with TRBJ2-1; TRBD2 matches 7 bases. V shed 3 bases and J 3 bases; nucleotides not matched to a gene: 5. The germline V gene has CDR1 KGHSH and CDR2 LQKENI. The CDR3 runs 15 residues. DNA for the CDR3: TGTGCCAGCTCACCTAGCGGGCCAGTCTACAATGAGCAGTTCTTC. Translated: CASSPSGPVYNEQFF.

In this sample, this clone turned up a few times. The V and J genes are TRBV7-2 and TRBJ2-1; no definite D call. The CDR3 sequence is 13 residues long. V lost 5 bases to trimming and J lost 4 bases, with 9 bases between them. Germline lookup yields CDR1 SGHTA and CDR2 FQGNSA. CDR3 loop: CASSRELYNEQFF. In nucleotides, the CDR3 is TGTGCCAGCAGCCGCGAGCTGTACAATGAGCAGTTCTTC.

This clone was recorded a few times. The chain links TRBV11-1 to TRBJ2-2; 8 nucleotides line up with TRBD2. V was clipped by 3 bases and J by 7 bases; unmatched bases: 7. The length of the CDR3 is 15 residues. Germline assignment: CDR1 SGHAT and CDR2 FQDESV (reference sequence). CDR3 residues: CASSFMSGSIGELFF. The CDR3 DNA sequence: TGTGCCAGCAGCTTTATGAGCGGGAGTATCGGGGAGCTGTTTTTT.